One sample yielded the 21 T cell receptor beta chains listed below, sequenced in a study of identifying expanded T cells in peripheral blood. The table came from immunoSEQ multiplex PCR; TCRdb's copy has only in-frame clones and leaves some out. The sample includes 90,000 or so clones, more than 75% of them seen just once. The sequenced sample consisted of blood. Every receptor here comes from a person between 18 and 75 years old in good health.

This chain's CDR3 is CASSFSGQGGTEAFF. The CDR3, as DNA: TGTGCCAGTAGTTTCTCTGGACAGGGAGGTACTGAAGCTTTCTTT. The rearrangement links TRBV19 to TRBJ1-1; 8 bases fit TRBD1. This CDR3 has 15 residues. After removal of 5 bases from V and 5 bases from J, the junction contained 10 bases not matched to a gene. Germline-derived CDR1 and CDR2 are LNHDA and SQIVND (reference sequence). Filled out from reference TRBV19 and TRBJ1-1, the complete variable domain reads DGGITQSPKYLFRKEGQNVTLSCEQNLNHDAMYWYRQDPGQGLRLIYYSQIVNDFQKGDIAEGYSVSREKKESFPLTVTSAQKNPTAFYLCASSFSGQGGTEAFFGQGTRLTVV.

CDR3 coding DNA: TGTGCCACGGGGACAGGGGGCGGTAGGGTCTATGGCTACACCTTC. Translation: CATGTGGGRVYGYTF. The chain uses TRBV6-1 and TRBJ1-2, with 12 bases fitting TRBD1. The V gene end was trimmed by 10 bases and the J gene end by 4 bases; junction bases not matched to a gene: 10. Germline V gene lookup returns CDR1 MNHNS and CDR2 SASEGT. CDR3 length equals 15 residues.

By proportion, this clone is medium-sized. This chain uses TRBV4-2 with TRBJ1-1; TRBD1 is a possible D gene (6 bases). V lost 4 bases and J 1 base, leaving 7 bases between the germline ends. The CDR3 loop spans 13 amino acids. Germline CDR1 LGHNA, CDR2 YNFKEQ. The CDR3 region has the DNA TGTGCCAGCAGCCCGACAGGGAACACTGAAGCTTTCTTT. It encodes CASSPTGNTEAFF.

A note on this clone: The junction and the germline gene differ at one end; a read error may be behind it. V gene TRBV11-2 combines with J gene TRBJ2-7, with D possibly called TRBD1 or TRBD2 (6 bases each). Germline lookup yields CDR1 SGHAT and CDR2 FQNNGV. CDR3 size: 12 residues. The CDR3 sequence: CASSLEGGRVGF. The CDR3 DNA sequence: TGTGCCAGCAGCTTAGAGGGGGGCAGGGTTGGCTTC.

This clone was observed a single time. This chain uses TRBV2 with TRBJ1-5, with unresolved D. The CDR3 consists of 16 residues. Germline CDR1 is SNHLY and CDR2 is FYNNEI. Trimming shortened V by 2 bases and J by 0 bases, and 11 bases separated the two germline ends. For the CDR3, the DNA is TGTGCCAGCAGTGAAATCCAGGATTCTAGCAATCAGCCCCAGCATTTT. Translating it yields CASSEIQDSSNQPQHF.

The chain links TRBV15 to TRBJ1-4; D is possibly TRBD1 (6 bases). The V end lost 1 base, the J end lost 0 bases, and 9 bases lay between the germline ends. Germline V gene lookup returns CDR1 LNHNV and CDR2 YYDKDF (reference sequence). This CDR3 spans 16 amino acids. DNA of the CDR3: TGTGCCACCAGCAGAGCCAGGGGCTCAACTAATGAAAAACTGTTTTTT. It yields the protein CATSRARGSTNEKLFF. The variable domain in full, completed from reference TRBV15 and TRBJ1-4, reads DAMVIQNPRYQVTQFGKPVTLSCSQTLNHNVMYWYQQKSSQAPKLLFHYYDKDFNNEADTPDNFQSRRPNTSFCFLDIRSPGLGDTAMYLCATSRARGSTNEKLFFGSGTQLSVL.

The chain couples TRBV7-2 to TRBJ2-5, with D possibly matching TRBD1 (5 bases). Germline values: CDR1 SGHTA, CDR2 FQGNSA. The CDR3 consists of 15 residues. The V end lost 1 base, the J end lost 0 bases, and 9 bases lay between the germline ends. CDR3 in DNA: TGTGCCAGCAGCTTAGGGGGCAGGGACCAAGAGACCCAGTACTTC. It specifies CASSLGGRDQETQYF.

This sequence joins TRBV4-1 and TRBJ1-2; D is undetermined. Germline-derived CDR1 and CDR2 are MGHRA and YSYEKL. This CDR3 contains 14 residues. The V gene lost 1 base and the J gene lost 1 base, with 7 bases spanning the gap. CDR3 DNA sequence: TGCGCCAGCAGCCAAGGTCCGAATAACTATGGCTACACCTTC. This encodes CASSQGPNNYGYTF.

The V call is TRBV13, the J call TRBJ2-1; D unclear. The CDR3 has 15 residues. V shed 1 base and J shed 0 bases, with 7 bases lying between them. Germline V gene lookup returns CDR1 PRHDT and CDR2 FYEKMQ (reference sequence). This CDR3 reads CASSLVSDSYNEQFF. The CDR3 DNA follows: TGTGCCAGCAGCTTAGTATCCGACTCCTACAATGAGCAGTTCTTC.

This chain uses TRBV5-6 with TRBJ1-2; 8 bases agree with TRBD1. Losses at the gene ends were 2 bases for V and 8 bases for J; bases not matched to a gene: 11. The germline CDR1 and CDR2 sequences are SGHDT and YYEEEE. The CDR3 length is 15 residues. CDR3 coding DNA: TGTGCCAGCAGCTTCCGGGACAGGTCGGGGGGAGGCTACACCTTC. Translating gives CASSFRDRSGGGYTF.

The rearrangement uses TRBV6-6 and TRBJ2-3, with TRBD2 identical over 7 bases. This CDR3 comprises 13 residues. After removal of 6 bases from V and 0 bases from J, the junction contained 0 bases not matched to a gene. Germline V gene sequence: CDR1 MNHNY, CDR2 SVGAGI (reference sequence). CDR3 DNA sequence: TGTGCCAGCAGGGGACTAAGCACAGATACGCAGTATTTT. Translating gives CASRGLSTDTQYF.

The chain combines TRBV7-2 with TRBJ2-5; D not certain. There are 12 residues in the CDR3. V was cut by 5 bases and J by 5 bases, with 9 bases left in between. Germline loops: CDR1 SGHTA, CDR2 FQGNSA. The CDR3 protein is CASSQVLETQYF. The CDR3 DNA sequence: TGTGCCAGCAGCCAAGTATTGGAGACCCAGTACTTC.

The chain carries TRBV29-1 and TRBJ1-4; 9 bases are shared with TRBD1. CDR1 is SQVTM and CDR2 is ANQGSEA in the germline V gene. V gave up 4 bases and J gave up 5 bases; unmatched junction bases: 5. CDR3 size: 14 residues. The CDR3 nucleotides are TGCAGCGTTGGAGGTGGGACAGGGAATGAAAAACTGTTTTTT. Translated, it gives CSVGGGTGNEKLFF.

This chain uses TRBV4-2 with TRBJ2-1, with 9 bases matching TRBD2. Germline loops: CDR1 LGHNA, CDR2 YNFKEQ. This CDR3 contains 14 residues. V lost 3 bases, J lost 7 bases, and 4 bases stayed unmatched. In nucleotides, the CDR3 is TGTGCCAGCAGCCAGATAGCGGGGGTGAATGAGCAGTTCTTC. Protein product: CASSQIAGVNEQFF.

CDR3 nucleotide sequence: TGTGCCACCAGCAGAAACAGGGGTGGAAACACCATATATTTT. This gives the protein CATSRNRGGNTIYF. The chain joins TRBV15 to TRBJ1-3, with TRBD1 matching 7 bases. V shed 2 bases, J shed 3 bases, and the junction held 1 base outside the gene matches. This CDR3 spans 14 amino acids. Germline V gene data show CDR1 as LNHNV and CDR2 as YYDKDF (reference sequence).

The rearrangement joins TRBV7-9 to TRBJ1-4, with D perhaps TRBD1 (6 bases). Trimming took off 8 bases at V and 6 bases at J, with 25 bases between the two ends. Germline V gives CDR1 SEHNR, CDR2 FQNEAQ (reference sequence). The CDR3 consists of 17 residues. The CDR3 reads CASHKSWGDRIHEKLFF. The CDR3 coding sequence is TGTGCCAGCCATAAAAGTTGGGGCGACAGGATCCATGAAAAACTGTTTTTT.

The gene calls are TRBV7-6 and TRBJ2-2; D is ambiguous. This CDR3 contains 16 residues. V dropped 1 base and J dropped 0 bases, with 9 bases sitting between them. From germline, CDR1 is SGHVS and CDR2 FNYEAQ. The CDR3 sequence is CASSLESGANTGELFF. In nucleotides, the CDR3 is TGTGCCAGCAGCTTAGAGTCGGGTGCGAACACCGGGGAGCTGTTTTTT.

The V gene is TRBV4-3, the J gene TRBJ1-2, with D unclear. V gave up 2 bases and J gave up 4 bases, with 11 bases separating them. The germline CDR1 and CDR2 sequences are LGHNA and YSLEER. This CDR3 contains 14 residues. The CDR3 sequence: CASSQINGPYGYTF. The CDR3 DNA reads TGCGCCAGCAGCCAAATCAACGGTCCCTATGGCTACACCTTC.

The sample holds a few counts of this clone. The chain is built from TRBV27 and TRBJ1-2, with a tentative D call TRBD1 (6 bases). The length of the CDR3 is 14 residues. Germline-derived CDR1 and CDR2 are MNHEY and SMNVEV (reference sequence). The germline V and J ends were trimmed by 4 bases and 7 bases, with 16 bases remaining between them. CDR3 coding DNA: TGTGCCAGCAGTTCAACCTCAGGGGCCTCTGGCTACACCTTC. It specifies CASSSTSGASGYTF.

V usage is TRBV10-3 and J usage is TRBJ2-3; 7 nucleotides align to TRBD1. CDR3 length equals 15 residues. CDR1 is ENHRY and CDR2 is SYGVKD in the germline V gene. Trimming cost V 5 bases and J 4 bases; bases outside gene matches: 9. DNA for the CDR3: TGTGCCATCAGTTCTTCAGACAGGGTGGCAGATACGCAGTATTTT. Translated: CAISSSDRVADTQYF.

This rearrangement joins TRBV5-1 to TRBJ1-1; tentative D call: TRBD1 (5 bases). The CDR3 contains 14 residues. V gave up 7 bases and J gave up 1 base, with 14 bases separating them. Germline values: CDR1 SGHRS, CDR2 YFSETQ. CDR3 DNA: TGCGCCAGCCATCAGGGAAACTCGAACACTGAAGCTTTCTTT. This codes for CASHQGNSNTEAFF.